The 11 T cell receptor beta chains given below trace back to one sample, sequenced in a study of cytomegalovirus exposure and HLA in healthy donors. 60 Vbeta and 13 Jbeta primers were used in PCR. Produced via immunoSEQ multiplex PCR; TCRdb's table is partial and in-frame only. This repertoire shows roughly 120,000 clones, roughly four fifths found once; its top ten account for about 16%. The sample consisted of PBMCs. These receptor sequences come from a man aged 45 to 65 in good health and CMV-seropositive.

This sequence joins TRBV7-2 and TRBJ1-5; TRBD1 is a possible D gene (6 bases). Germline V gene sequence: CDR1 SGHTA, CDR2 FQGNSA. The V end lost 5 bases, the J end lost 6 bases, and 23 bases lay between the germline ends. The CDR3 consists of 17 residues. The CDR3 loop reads CASSPLVGRGRSQPQHF. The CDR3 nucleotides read TGTGCCAGCAGCCCTCTGGTAGGGCGGGGGCGTAGTCAGCCCCAGCATTTT.

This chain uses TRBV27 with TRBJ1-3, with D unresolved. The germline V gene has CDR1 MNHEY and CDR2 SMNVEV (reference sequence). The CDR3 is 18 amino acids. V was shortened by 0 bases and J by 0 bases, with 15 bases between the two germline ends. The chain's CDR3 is CASSLSLETYYSGNTIYF. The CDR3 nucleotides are TGTGCCAGCAGTTTATCCCTAGAGACCTATTACTCTGGAAACACCATATATTTT.

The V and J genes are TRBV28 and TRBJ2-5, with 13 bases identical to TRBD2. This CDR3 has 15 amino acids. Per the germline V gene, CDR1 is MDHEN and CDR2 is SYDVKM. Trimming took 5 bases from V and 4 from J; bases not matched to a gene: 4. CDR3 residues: CASSPGLAGVETQYF. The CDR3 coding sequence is TGTGCCAGCAGTCCCGGACTAGCGGGAGTAGAGACCCAGTACTTC.

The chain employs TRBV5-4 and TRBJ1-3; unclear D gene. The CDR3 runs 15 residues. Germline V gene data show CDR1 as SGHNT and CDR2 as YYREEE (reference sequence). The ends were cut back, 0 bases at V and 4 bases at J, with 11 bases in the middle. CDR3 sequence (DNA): TGTGCCAGCAGCTTGGATCTTTCGAGAGGAAACACCATATATTTT. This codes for CASSLDLSRGNTIYF. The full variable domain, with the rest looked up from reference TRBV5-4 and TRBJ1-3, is ETGVTQSPTHLIKTRGQQVTLRCSSQSGHNTVSWYQQALGQGPQFIFQYYREEENGRGNFPPRFSGLQFPNYSSELNVNALELDDSALYLCASSLDLSRGNTIYFGEGSWLTVV.

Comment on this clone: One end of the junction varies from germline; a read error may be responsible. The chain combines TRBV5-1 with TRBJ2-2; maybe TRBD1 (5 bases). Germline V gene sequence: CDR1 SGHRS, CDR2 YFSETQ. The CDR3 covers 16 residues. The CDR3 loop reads CASSSQPRQDTGELFF. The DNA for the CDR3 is TGCGCCAGCAGCTCTCAACCTAGGCAGGACACCGGAGAGCTGTTTTTT.

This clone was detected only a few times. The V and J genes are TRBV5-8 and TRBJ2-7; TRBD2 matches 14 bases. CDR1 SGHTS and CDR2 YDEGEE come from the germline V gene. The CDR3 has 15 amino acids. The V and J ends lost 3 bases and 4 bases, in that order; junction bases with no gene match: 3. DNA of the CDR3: TGTGCCAGCAGCTCCGGACTAGCGGGAGGATACGAGCAGTACTTC. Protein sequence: CASSSGLAGGYEQYF.

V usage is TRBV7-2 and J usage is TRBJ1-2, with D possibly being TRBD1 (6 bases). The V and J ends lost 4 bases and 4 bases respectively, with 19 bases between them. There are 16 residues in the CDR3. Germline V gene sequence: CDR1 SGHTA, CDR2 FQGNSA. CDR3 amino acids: CASSSPPGGRGYGYTF. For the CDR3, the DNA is TGTGCCAGCAGCTCACCCCCCGGGGGGCGCGGCTATGGCTACACCTTC.

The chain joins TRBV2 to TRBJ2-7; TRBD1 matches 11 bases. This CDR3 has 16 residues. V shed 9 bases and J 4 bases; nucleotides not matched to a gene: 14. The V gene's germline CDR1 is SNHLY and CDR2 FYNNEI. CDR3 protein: CASGQGAAVRWYEQYF. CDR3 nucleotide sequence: TGTGCCAGTGGACAGGGGGCGGCTGTTCGGTGGTACGAGCAGTACTTC.

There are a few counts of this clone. CDR3 nucleotide sequence: TGTGCCAGCAGCCGTCTCACAGATACTAATGAAAAACTGTTTTTT. Its protein product is CASSRLTDTNEKLFF. The chain couples TRBV5-5 to TRBJ1-4; D uncertain. CDR1 is SGHKS, CDR2 YYEKEE, per germline (reference sequence). This CDR3 contains 15 residues. V was trimmed by 4 bases and J by 2 bases, leaving 12 bases between them. The whole variable domain, remainder taken from reference TRBV5-5 and TRBJ1-4, is DAGVTQSPTHLIKTRGQQVTLRCSPISGHKSVSWYQQVLGQGPQFIFQYYEKEERGRGNFPDRFSARQFPNYSSELNVNALLLGDSALYLCASSRLTDTNEKLFFGSGTQLSVL.

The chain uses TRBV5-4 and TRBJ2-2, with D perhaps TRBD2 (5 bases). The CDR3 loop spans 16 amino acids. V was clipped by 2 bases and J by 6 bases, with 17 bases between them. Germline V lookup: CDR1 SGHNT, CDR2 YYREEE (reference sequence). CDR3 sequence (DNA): TGTGCCAGCAGCTTAGGAATTAGCGTCGTGGCCGGGGAGCTGTTTTTT. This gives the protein CASSLGISVVAGELFF.

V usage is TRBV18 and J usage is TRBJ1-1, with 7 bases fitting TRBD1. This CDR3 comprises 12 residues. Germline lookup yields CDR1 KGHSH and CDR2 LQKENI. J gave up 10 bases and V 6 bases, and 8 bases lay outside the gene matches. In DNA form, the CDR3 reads TGTGCCAGCTCCCCAATCTCAGGGGGAGCTTTCTTT. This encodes CASSPISGGAFF.